This is a list of T cell receptor beta chains from one sample in a study of T cell repertoires in cytomegalovirus infection. Antigens for these TCRs are unknown. TCRdb re-analysed the reads in MiXCR, keeping a single row per CDR3 protein. The repertoire consists of hundreds of thousands of distinct CDR3 sequences, with around 32% occurring once and the leading ten covering around 15%. The sequencing used cultured CD8+ T cells from PBMCs, collected from culture after CMV antigen stimulation. These receptors originate from a human donor in good health (CMV status not recorded). Some clones in this sample may be carry-over from other donors' samples. The CDR3 runs from the conserved cysteine through the conserved F or W. A D gene is named only where the DNA matches it firmly. For some rows the clone size is stated as once, few or many, or as a class when expanded; others skip it.

abundance: -; d_gene: TRBD1; v_gene: TRBV7-4; j_gene: TRBJ1-4; CDR3nt: TGTGCCAGCACCTTGAAGACAGGGGGCCCCAGAACTAATGAAAAACTGTTTTTT; CDR3aa: CASTLKTGGPRTNEKLFF
abundance: many; d_gene: -; v_gene: TRBV7-2; j_gene: TRBJ2-2; CDR3nt: TGTGCCAGCAGCTTACCTGGGCGCCGGACCACCGGGGAGCTGTTTTTT; CDR3aa: CASSLPGRRTTGELFF
abundance: few; d_gene: -; v_gene: TRBV15; j_gene: TRBJ2-3; CDR3nt: TGTGCCACCAGCGGTTATACAGAATTTAGCACAGATACGCAGTATTTT; CDR3aa: CATSGYTEFSTDTQYF
abundance: few; d_gene: -; v_gene: TRBV28; j_gene: TRBJ1-2; CDR3nt: TGTGCCAGCTATTCAGGCCGACTCCTTTACGGCTACACCTTC; CDR3aa: CASYSGRLLYGYTF
abundance: -; d_gene: -; v_gene: TRBV12-3/TRBV12-4; j_gene: TRBJ2-3; CDR3nt: TGTGCCAGCAGTTCAACATCCAACCCCCGCACAGATACGCAGTATTTT; CDR3aa: CASSSTSNPRTDTQYF
abundance: many; d_gene: -; v_gene: TRBV9; j_gene: TRBJ1-3; CDR3nt: TGTGCCAGCAGCGCAAGTGCAGGGGTAATGGTACACACCATATATTTT; CDR3aa: CASSASAGVMVHTIYF
abundance: -; d_gene: -; v_gene: TRBV6-2/TRBV6-3; j_gene: TRBJ2-2; CDR3nt: TGTGCCAGCAGTTACTACCAGATCGTGGGAGGTGTAAACACCGGGGAGCTGTTTTTT; CDR3aa: CASSYYQIVGGVNTGELFF
abundance: few; d_gene: -; v_gene: TRBV2; j_gene: TRBJ2-1; CDR3nt: TGTGCCAGCGCTCCACGGATAACCTACAATGAGCAGTTCTTC; CDR3aa: CASAPRITYNEQFF
abundance: few; d_gene: -; v_gene: TRBV6-1; j_gene: TRBJ1-1; CDR3nt: TGTGCCAGCAGTGAAGCGCCCCCGGGGGGGAACACTGAAGCTTTCTTT; CDR3aa: CASSEAPPGGNTEAFF
abundance: -; d_gene: -; v_gene: TRBV6-5; j_gene: TRBJ1-5; CDR3nt: TGTGCCAGCAGTTACGGGCCTAATCAGCCCCAGCATTTT; CDR3aa: CASSYGPNQPQHF
abundance: few; d_gene: TRBD1; v_gene: TRBV5-8; j_gene: TRBJ2-5; CDR3nt: TGTGCCAGCAGGGACCCGGGACAGCAAGAGACCCAGTACTTC; CDR3aa: CASRDPGQQETQYF
abundance: few; d_gene: -; v_gene: TRBV6-5; j_gene: TRBJ2-2; CDR3nt: TGTGCCAGCAGTTACTCGACCGATTCAACCGGGGAGCTGTTTTTT; CDR3aa: CASSYSTDSTGELFF
abundance: -; d_gene: TRBD1; v_gene: TRBV20-1; j_gene: TRBJ1-2; CDR3nt: TGCAGTGCTAGAGATCGGTCAACAGGGGCCCGTGATGGCTACACCTTC; CDR3aa: CSARDRSTGARDGYTF